Below are 12 T cell receptor beta chains sequenced from a single sample in a study of CD8+ T cells in alopecia areata (dated 2018 in TCRdb). Library preparation was by the immunoSEQ multiplex PCR assay. RNA was extracted from all samples and reverse transcribed into cDNA as template for TCR sequencing. The table was pulled from immuneACCESS by TCRdb, which kept in-frame rearrangements only. Such tables lose some clones; where checked, under half of the loss comes from unresolved V genes, and the rest has no known cause. The sample table holds about 200,000 clones, of which roughly 57% were seen once. Clones ranked in the top ten supply 0.45% of the sample. The time point label for this specimen denotes: baseline before oral tofacitinib. Material: CD4+ T cells sorted from blood, obtained at week 0. The receptor set was obtained from a human donor with alopecia areata.

The chain links TRBV19 to TRBJ2-1, with a possible D match to TRBD1 (5 bases). V lost 5 bases and J 2 bases, leaving 16 bases between the germline ends. This CDR3 comprises 16 residues. From germline, CDR1 is LNHDA and CDR2 SQIVND (reference sequence). CDR3 sequence: CASSVRAVEPYNEQFF. Here the CDR3 DNA reads TGTGCCAGTAGTGTCAGGGCAGTGGAGCCCTACAATGAGCAGTTCTTC. The full variable domain, in which reference TRBV19 and TRBJ2-1 provide the parts outside the CDR3, is DGGITQSPKYLFRKEGQNVTLSCEQNLNHDAMYWYRQDPGQGLRLIYYSQIVNDFQKGDIAEGYSVSREKKESFPLTVTSAQKNPTAFYLCASSVRAVEPYNEQFFGPGTRLTVL.

The CDR3 nucleotides are TGCGCCAGCAGCCCTGCCCCCTCCTGGGGGGTGTCCAACACTGAAGCTTTCTTT. Translation gives CASSPAPSWGVSNTEAFF. The J gene is TRBJ1-1, the V gene TRBV5-1; D may be TRBD1 (5 bases). V shed 4 bases and J shed 2 bases, with 24 bases lying between them. Germline V gene lookup returns CDR1 SGHRS and CDR2 YFSETQ. The CDR3 loop spans 18 amino acids. Full variable domain (outside the CDR3, taken from reference TRBV5-1 and TRBJ1-1): KAGVTQTPRYLIKTRGQQVTLSCSPISGHRSVSWYQQTPGQGLQFLFEYFSETQRNKGNFPGRFSGRQFSNSRSEMNVSTLELGDSALYLCASSPAPSWGVSNTEAFFGQGTRLTVV.

The rearrangement links TRBV5-6 to TRBJ1-1, with D perhaps matching TRBD1 (6 bases). Per germline, CDR1 SGHDT and CDR2 YYEEEE. Trimming removed 2 bases from V and 0 bases from J, with 17 bases in between. The CDR3 spans 17 residues. In nucleotides, the CDR3 is TGTGCCAGCAGCTTACCGGGACAACTCCCTATGAACACTGAAGCTTTCTTT. It yields the protein CASSLPGQLPMNTEAFF.

This chain joins TRBV5-1 and TRBJ1-2; TRBD1 matches 9 bases. V lost 3 bases and J lost 8; bases outside the gene matches: 5. The CDR3 extends over 13 amino acids. Per germline, CDR1 SGHRS and CDR2 YFSETQ. The CDR3 nucleotides read TGCGCCAGCAGCTGGACAGGGGAGGGAGGCTACACCTTC. Protein sequence: CASSWTGEGGYTF.

The chain carries TRBV7-9 and TRBJ1-2; D not resolved. Germline loops: CDR1 SEHNR, CDR2 FQNEAQ (reference sequence). The length of the CDR3 is 15 residues. Trimming shortened V by 4 bases and J by 2 bases, and 14 bases separated the two germline ends. The CDR3 is CASSSRTNENYGYTF. The DNA for the CDR3 is TGTGCCAGCAGCTCCCGAACCAACGAAAACTATGGCTACACCTTC.

V and J are TRBV4-1 and TRBJ2-3, with 8 bases identical to TRBD2. The germline V gene encodes CDR1 MGHRA and CDR2 YSYEKL. The CDR3 extends over 18 amino acids. Trimming removed 3 bases from V and 4 bases from J; junction bases left unmatched: 15. The CDR3 spells CASSHPATSAPWADTQYF. The CDR3 DNA reads as TGCGCCAGCAGCCACCCCGCGACTAGCGCCCCGTGGGCAGATACGCAGTATTTT.

This clone showed up just a few times. This sequence joins TRBV7-3 and TRBJ1-1; a weak D match, TRBD1 (5 bases). The germline gives CDR1 SGHTA, CDR2 FQGTGA. The germline V and J ends were trimmed by 4 bases and 0 bases, with 6 bases remaining between them. The CDR3 has 13 amino acids. CDR3 sequence reads: CASSSGLNTEAFF. The CDR3 coding sequence is TGTGCCAGCAGCTCAGGGTTGAACACTGAAGCTTTCTTT.

V usage is TRBV29-1 and J usage is TRBJ2-7; no firm D call. V shed 3 bases and J shed 4 bases, with 7 bases lying between them. Per germline, CDR1 SQVTM and CDR2 ANQGSEA. The CDR3 runs 11 residues. In nucleotides, the CDR3 is TGCAGCGTTGAGGATCCTTACGAGCAGTACTTC. Its translation: CSVEDPYEQYF.

This clone was seen only a few times. One end of the junction does not line up with germline, which may come from a read error. This chain links TRBV4-1 with TRBJ2-6; D is undetermined. CDR1 and CDR2 (germline): MGHRA, YSYEKL. This CDR3 spans 16 amino acids. The CDR3 coding sequence is TGCGCCAGCAGCCAAGATCCCGCCCCTGGAGCCAACGTCCTGACTTTC. Translation gives CASSQDPAPGANVLTF.

This chain uses TRBV6-5 with TRBJ1-5; 8 bases match TRBD1. CDR3 length: 15 residues. The trim removed 2 bases at V and 6 bases at J, leaving 6 bases unmatched. The V gene's germline CDR1 is MNHEY and CDR2 SVGAGI. CDR3 in amino acids: CASSYGGQGGQPQHF. The CDR3, as DNA: TGTGCCAGCAGTTACGGTGGACAGGGAGGTCAGCCCCAGCATTTT.

V is TRBV5-4 and J is TRBJ2-6; D is possibly TRBD1 (6 bases). Trimming cost V 1 base and J 1 base, with 12 bases left between them. This CDR3 is built from 17 residues. Germline CDR1 and CDR2: SGHNT and YYREEE (reference sequence). This chain's CDR3 is CASSLMTGRSGANVLTF. The CDR3 nucleotides read TGTGCCAGCAGCTTGATGACAGGACGATCTGGGGCCAACGTCCTGACTTTC.

This clone was observed at least ten times. This sequence joins TRBV6-5 and TRBJ1-5; 9 nucleotides agree with TRBD1. V lost 6 bases to trimming and J lost 7 bases; unmatched junction nucleotides: 7. This CDR3 is built from 14 residues. Germline loops: CDR1 MNHEY, CDR2 SVGAGI. CDR3 protein: CASRTTGGGQPQHF. The CDR3 coding sequence is TGTGCCAGCAGAACGACAGGGGGGGGACAGCCCCAGCATTTT.